The present TCR beta chain was sequenced within a study of cytomegalovirus exposure and HLA in healthy donors. Across the whole study: Within an early data release were tens of millions of unique TCRs drawn from HLA-typed donors. Study conclusions and caveats: What a later analysis reportedly showed was that an Asian-associated ancestry cluster had fewer N-insertions than the roughly 670-donor mean. When a later analysis compared HLA-associated TCR beta chains with equally common others, the HLA-associated chains turned out to be more clonally expanded and to have lower generation probabilities.

Primers included in the PCR were 60 Vbeta and 13 Jbeta primers. Repertoires were generated with immunoSEQ multiplex PCR, while TCRdb's copy carries only in-frame clones and drops some. The table shows over 80,000 clones, with 70% to 80% occurring only once. This clone was counted only a few times. The antigen is not known. Deletions cut 3 bases from V and 5 bases from J, with 8 bases between. The germline V gene encodes CDR1 SGHDT and CDR2 YYEEEE. The CDR3 extends over 12 amino acids. The specimen was PBMCs. The rearrangement links TRBV5-6 to TRBJ1-1; D is perhaps TRBD1 (5 bases). The TCR comes from a man between 60 and 75 years old in good health and CMV-seropositive. CDR3 region: CASSYGGTEAFF. In DNA, the CDR3 is TGTGCCAGCAGCTACGGGGGAACTGAAGCTTTCTTT.